What follows are 3 T cell receptor beta chains derived from one specimen sequenced in a study of beta chain features in type 1 diabetes (dated by TCRdb to between 2017 and 2018). Findings and caveats that apply to the study as a whole: In all four CD4+ subsets, TCRB CDR3 length was moderately but significantly shorter in type 1 diabetes patients.

Library method: the immunoSEQ multiplex PCR assay. The entire amount of isolated RNA was reverse transcribed using the High Capacity cDNA Reverse Transcription Kit, so the sequenced TCRB transcripts were expressed ones. Held by TCRdb, this immuneACCESS table contains in-frame sequences only and omits some clones. Under half of the omission traces to an unresolved V gene where checked; the cause of the rest is unknown. The sample table lists 160,000 or so clones, around 8% of them with a count of one. The ten largest account for around 0.5% of the sample. The antigens for these receptors are not known. Sequenced: central memory CD4+ T cells from blood. These receptors came from a young woman with type 1 diabetes.

CDR3 coding DNA: TGTGCCAGCACCCTTTCCGGACGGGCGGGCACTGAAGCTTTCTTT. Amino acids: CASTLSGRAGTEAFF. The chain joins TRBV28 to TRBJ1-1; D is unresolved. V gave up 7 bases and J gave up 4 bases, with 19 bases separating them. The germline V gene has CDR1 MDHEN and CDR2 SYDVKM. The CDR3 covers 15 residues. The full variable domain, with the rest looked up from reference TRBV28 and TRBJ1-1, is DVKVTQSSRYLVKRTGEKVFLECVQDMDHENMFWYRQDPGLGLRLIYFSYDVKMKEKGDIPEGYSVSREKKERFSLILESASTNQTSMYLCASTLSGRAGTEAFFGQGTRLTVV.

In its sample, this clone was seen a few times. The rearrangement links TRBV9 to TRBJ1-5; D may be TRBD1 (6 bases). With 3 bases removed from V and 7 bases from J, the gap between germline ends came to 11 bases. The germline V gene encodes CDR1 SGDLS and CDR2 YYNGEE. This CDR3 is 13 amino acids long. This chain's CDR3 is CASSAGVGQPQHF. The CDR3 coding sequence is TGTGCCAGCAGCGCAGGGGTTGGGCAGCCCCAGCATTTT.

This clone turned up a few times. This chain joins TRBV7-9 and TRBJ1-5, with a tentative D call TRBD1 (6 bases). The germline V gene encodes CDR1 SEHNR and CDR2 FQNEAQ (reference sequence). The germline V and J ends were trimmed by 3 bases and 7 bases, with 13 bases remaining between them. There are 14 residues in the CDR3. The CDR3 protein is CASSFDGTRQPQHF. In nucleotides, the CDR3 is TGTGCCAGCAGCTTTGATGGGACAAGACAGCCCCAGCATTTT.